One TCR beta chain is described in this entry. Its antigen is still unknown. The entry originates in a study of Ad26.COV2.S vaccination and SARS-CoV-2 variants. For the study at large: By the intramuscular route, Ad26.COV2.S was given once, or twice 56 days apart.

General observations from the study: For non-spike TCRs, breadth in vaccine recipients resembled that in placebo recipients. Following vaccination, spike-specific CD8+ and CD4+ T cell responses reportedly exhibited substantial breadth.

As to treatment: some 19 received Ad26.COV2.S at low or high dose, single or two shots; a few received placebo; per-sample allocation not given. Specimens were obtained on day 63 following the first vaccine or placebo injection. The vaccine antigen was prefusion-stabilized Wuhan SARS-CoV-2 spike. Germline CDR1 SEHNR, CDR2 FQNEAQ (reference sequence). Unmatched junction bases numbered 10, after V lost 5 bases and J lost 4 bases. This CDR3 has 16 residues. Profiling relied on immunoSEQ multiplex PCR, and the TCRdb table lists in-frame clones only, not all of them. This sample has around 370,000 clones; 70% to 90% occur once, and the top ten carry 3.3%.

Sequenced material: peripheral blood, taken in a trial of Ad26.COV2.S vaccine versus placebo. The chain is built from TRBV7-9 and TRBJ2-2, with 7 bases lining up with TRBD2. The TCR originated in a person aged 18-65 years who received the Ad26.COV2.S COVID-19 vaccine or a placebo. As DNA, the CDR3 is TGTGCCAGCAGCCCACTGCGGGGGACGAGCACCGGGGAGCTGTTTTTT. This encodes CASSPLRGTSTGELFF.